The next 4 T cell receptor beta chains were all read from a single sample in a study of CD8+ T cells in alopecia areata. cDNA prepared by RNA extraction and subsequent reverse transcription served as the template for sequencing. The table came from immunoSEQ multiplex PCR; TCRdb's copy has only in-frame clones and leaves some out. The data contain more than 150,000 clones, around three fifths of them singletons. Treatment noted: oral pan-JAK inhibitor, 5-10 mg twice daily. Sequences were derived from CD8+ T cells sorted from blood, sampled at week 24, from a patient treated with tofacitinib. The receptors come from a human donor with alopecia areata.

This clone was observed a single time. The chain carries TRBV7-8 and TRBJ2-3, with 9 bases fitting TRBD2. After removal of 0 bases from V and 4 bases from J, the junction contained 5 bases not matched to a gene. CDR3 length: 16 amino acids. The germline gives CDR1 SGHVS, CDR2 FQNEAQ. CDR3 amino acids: CASSLAGGGAADTQYF. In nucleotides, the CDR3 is TGTGCCAGCAGCTTAGCGGGCGGGGGGGCCGCAGATACGCAGTATTTT.

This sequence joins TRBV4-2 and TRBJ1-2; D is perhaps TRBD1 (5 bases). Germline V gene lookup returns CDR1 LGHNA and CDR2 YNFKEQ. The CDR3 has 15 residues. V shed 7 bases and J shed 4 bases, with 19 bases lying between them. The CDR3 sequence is CASNPGVGRVYGYTF. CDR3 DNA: TGTGCCAGCAATCCGGGGGTAGGCAGGGTCTATGGCTACACCTTC.

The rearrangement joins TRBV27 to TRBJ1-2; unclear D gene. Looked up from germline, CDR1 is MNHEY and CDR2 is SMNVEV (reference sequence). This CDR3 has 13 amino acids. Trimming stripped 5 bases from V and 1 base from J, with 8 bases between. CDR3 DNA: TGTGCCAGCAGTCTCGGGGTTAACTATGGCTACACCTTC. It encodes CASSLGVNYGYTF.

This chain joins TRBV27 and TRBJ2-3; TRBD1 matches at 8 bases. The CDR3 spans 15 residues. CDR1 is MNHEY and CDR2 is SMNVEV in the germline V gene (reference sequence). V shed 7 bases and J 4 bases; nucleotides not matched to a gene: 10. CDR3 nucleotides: TGTGCCAGCACCCTTAGCAGGACAGGGTCAGATACGCAGTATTTT. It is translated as CASTLSRTGSDTQYF.